What follows are 2 T cell receptor beta chains derived from one specimen sequenced in a study of control samples from healthy donors and cancer patients. Profiling relied on immunoSEQ multiplex PCR, and the TCRdb table lists in-frame clones only, not all of them. The sample includes approximately 94,000 clones, about 89% seen only once; the top ten take 0.92%. The sequenced material came from blood. These receptors were taken from a woman under 40 in good health.

This chain connects TRBV6-5 to TRBJ1-5; 7 bases match TRBD1. The J segment lost 5 bases and the V segment lost 2 bases, leaving 6 bases of the junction unmatched. Germline loops: CDR1 MNHEY, CDR2 SVGAGI. The CDR3 contains 15 residues. The CDR3 spells CASSYNRGTDQPQHF. As DNA, the CDR3 is TGTGCCAGCAGTTACAACAGGGGTACGGATCAGCCCCAGCATTTT.

This clone showed up just once. CDR3 residues: CASTPVPGVSYEQYF. CDR3 DNA: TGTGCCAGCACCCCGGTTCCAGGGGTATCCTACGAGCAGTACTTC. The rearrangement links TRBV2 to TRBJ2-7, with D perhaps matching TRBD1 (6 bases). V was pared by 7 bases and J by 1 base, with 17 bases between. Per germline, CDR1 SNHLY and CDR2 FYNNEI. CDR3 length: 15 residues.